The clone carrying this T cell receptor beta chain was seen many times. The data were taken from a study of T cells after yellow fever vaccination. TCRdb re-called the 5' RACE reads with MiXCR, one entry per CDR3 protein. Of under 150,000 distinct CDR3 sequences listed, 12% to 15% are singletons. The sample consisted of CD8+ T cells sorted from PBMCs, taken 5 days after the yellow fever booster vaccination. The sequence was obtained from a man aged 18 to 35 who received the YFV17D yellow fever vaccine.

The CDR3 here is CAGRDRGFF. The DNA of the CDR3 is TGTGCCGGACGGGACAGGGGGTTCTTC. V is TRBV24-1 and J is TRBJ2-1, with 10 bases identical to TRBD1. This CDR3 comprises 9 residues. V lost 12 bases, J lost 15 bases, and 4 bases stayed unmatched. In germline, CDR1 is KGHDR, CDR2 SFDVKD.